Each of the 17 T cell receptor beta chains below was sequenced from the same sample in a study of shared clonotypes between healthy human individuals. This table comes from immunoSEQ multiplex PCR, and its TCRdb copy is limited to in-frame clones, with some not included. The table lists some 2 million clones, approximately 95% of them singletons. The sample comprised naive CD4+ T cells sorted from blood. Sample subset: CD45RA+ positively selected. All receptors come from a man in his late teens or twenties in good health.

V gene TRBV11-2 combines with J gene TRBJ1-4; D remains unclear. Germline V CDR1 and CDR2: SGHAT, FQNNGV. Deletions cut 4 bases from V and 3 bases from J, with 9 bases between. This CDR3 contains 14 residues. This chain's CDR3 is CASSSHGSNEKLFF. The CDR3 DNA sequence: TGTGCCAGCAGCTCACACGGATCTAATGAAAAACTGTTTTTT.

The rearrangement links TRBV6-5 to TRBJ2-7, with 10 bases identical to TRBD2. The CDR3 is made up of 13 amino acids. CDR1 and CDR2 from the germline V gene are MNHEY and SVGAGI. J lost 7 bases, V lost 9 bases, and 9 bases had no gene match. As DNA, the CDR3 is TGTGCCAGTCGGACTAGCGGAACCGGGGAGCAGTACTTC. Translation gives CASRTSGTGEQYF.

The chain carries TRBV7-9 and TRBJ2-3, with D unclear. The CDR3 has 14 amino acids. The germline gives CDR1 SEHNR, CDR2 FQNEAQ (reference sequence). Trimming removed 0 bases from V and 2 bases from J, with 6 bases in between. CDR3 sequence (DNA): TGTGCCAGCAGCTTAGCTCCTAACACAGATACGCAGTATTTT. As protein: CASSLAPNTDTQYF.

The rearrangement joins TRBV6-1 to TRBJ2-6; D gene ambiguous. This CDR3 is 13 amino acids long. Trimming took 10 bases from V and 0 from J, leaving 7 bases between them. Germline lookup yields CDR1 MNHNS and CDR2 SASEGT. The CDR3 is CATWFSGANVLTF. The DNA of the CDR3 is TGTGCCACGTGGTTCTCTGGGGCCAACGTCCTGACTTTC.

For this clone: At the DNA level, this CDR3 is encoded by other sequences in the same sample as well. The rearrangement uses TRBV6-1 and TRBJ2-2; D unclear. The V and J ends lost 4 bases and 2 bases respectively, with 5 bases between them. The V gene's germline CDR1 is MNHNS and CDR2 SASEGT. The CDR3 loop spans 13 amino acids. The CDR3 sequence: CASSGLNTGELFF. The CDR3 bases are TGTGCCAGCAGTGGACTTAACACCGGGGAGCTGTTTTTT.

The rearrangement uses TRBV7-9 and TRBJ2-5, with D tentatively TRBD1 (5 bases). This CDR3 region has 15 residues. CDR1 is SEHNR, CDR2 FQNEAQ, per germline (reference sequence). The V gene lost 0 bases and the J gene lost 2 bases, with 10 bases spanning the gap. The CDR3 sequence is CASSLAKGPQETQYF. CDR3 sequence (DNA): TGTGCCAGCAGCTTAGCTAAGGGGCCTCAAGAGACCCAGTACTTC.

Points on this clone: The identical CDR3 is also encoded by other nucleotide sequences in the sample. Written as DNA, the CDR3 is TGTGCCAGTTCAAGGGGTCCCTACGAGCAGTACTTC. It yields the protein CASSRGPYEQYF. The chain employs TRBV7-9 and TRBJ2-7, with D maybe TRBD1 (5 bases). The germline V gene encodes CDR1 SEHNR and CDR2 FQNEAQ (reference sequence). CDR3 length: 12 amino acids. V lost 9 bases and J lost 2, with 11 bases in between.

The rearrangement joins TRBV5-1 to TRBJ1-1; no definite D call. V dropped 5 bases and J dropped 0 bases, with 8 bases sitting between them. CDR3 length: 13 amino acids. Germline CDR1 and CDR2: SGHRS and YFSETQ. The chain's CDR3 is CASRVMVNTEAFF. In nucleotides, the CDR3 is TGCGCCAGCAGGGTTATGGTGAACACTGAAGCTTTCTTT.

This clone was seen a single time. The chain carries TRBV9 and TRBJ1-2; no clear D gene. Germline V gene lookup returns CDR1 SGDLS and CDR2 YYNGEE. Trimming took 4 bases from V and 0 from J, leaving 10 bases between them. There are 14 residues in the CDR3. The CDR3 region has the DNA TGTGCCAGCAGCCTCGGGCAGGCTAACTATGGCTACACCTTC. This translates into CASSLGQANYGYTF.

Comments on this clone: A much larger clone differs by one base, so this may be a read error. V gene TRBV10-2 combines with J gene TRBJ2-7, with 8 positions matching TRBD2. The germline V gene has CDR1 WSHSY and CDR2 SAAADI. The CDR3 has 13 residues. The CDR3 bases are TGCGCCGGCAGATTAGCGGGACTCTACGAGCAGTACTTC. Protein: CAGRLAGLYEQYF.

CDR3 in amino acids: CASPDRADTQYF. The CDR3 bases are TGTGCCAGTCCCGACAGGGCAGATACGCAGTATTTT. The rearrangement uses TRBV6-1 and TRBJ2-3, with 7 bases identical to TRBD1. With 9 bases clipped from V and 4 bases from J, the junction kept 4 bases outside the gene matches. Germline V gene sequence: CDR1 MNHNS, CDR2 SASEGT. The CDR3 spans 12 residues.

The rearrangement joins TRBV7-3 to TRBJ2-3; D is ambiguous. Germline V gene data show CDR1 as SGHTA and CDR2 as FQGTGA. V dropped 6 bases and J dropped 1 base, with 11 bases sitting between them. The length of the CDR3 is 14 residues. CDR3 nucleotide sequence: TGTGCCAGCAGGACGTCAGGCGGCACAGATACGCAGTATTTT. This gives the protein CASRTSGGTDTQYF.

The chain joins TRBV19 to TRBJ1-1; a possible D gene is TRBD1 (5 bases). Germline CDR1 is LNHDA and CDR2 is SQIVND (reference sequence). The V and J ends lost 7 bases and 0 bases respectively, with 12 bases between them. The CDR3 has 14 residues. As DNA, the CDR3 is TGTGCCAGTAAGGTTAACAGGTTGAACACTGAAGCTTTCTTT. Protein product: CASKVNRLNTEAFF.

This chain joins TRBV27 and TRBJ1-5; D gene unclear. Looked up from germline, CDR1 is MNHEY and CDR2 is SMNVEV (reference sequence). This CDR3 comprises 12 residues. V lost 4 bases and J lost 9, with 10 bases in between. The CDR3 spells CASSSPPSPQHF. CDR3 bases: TGTGCCAGCAGTTCGCCCCCCTCGCCCCAGCATTTT.

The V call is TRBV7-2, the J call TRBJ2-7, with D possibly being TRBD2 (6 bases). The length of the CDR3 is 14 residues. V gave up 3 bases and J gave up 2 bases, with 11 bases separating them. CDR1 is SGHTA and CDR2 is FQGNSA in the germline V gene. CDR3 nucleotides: TGTGCCAGCAGCTTTGACCCGGGGGCCTACGAGCAGTACTTC. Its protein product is CASSFDPGAYEQYF.

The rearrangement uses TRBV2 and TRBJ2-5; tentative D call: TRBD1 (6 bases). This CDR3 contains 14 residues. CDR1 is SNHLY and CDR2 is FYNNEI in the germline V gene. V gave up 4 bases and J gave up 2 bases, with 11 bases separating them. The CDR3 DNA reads TGTGCCAGCAGTGTAGGACAGTCACAAGAGACCCAGTACTTC. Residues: CASSVGQSQETQYF.

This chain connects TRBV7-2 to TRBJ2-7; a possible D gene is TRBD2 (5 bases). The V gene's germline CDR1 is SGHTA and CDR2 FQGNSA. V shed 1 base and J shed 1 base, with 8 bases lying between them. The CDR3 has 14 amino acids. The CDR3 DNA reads TGTGCCAGCAGCTTAGGGCGGACTTCCTACGAGCAGTACTTC. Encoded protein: CASSLGRTSYEQYF.